Listed here are 6 T cell receptor beta chains from one sample, sequenced in a study of T cells in Graves' hyperthyroidism and ophthalmopathy (dated by TCRdb to about 2019). Library creation used multiplex PCR. The reads were generated on an Illumina HiSeq 2000. Amplification of TCR beta CDR3 regions was carried out from RNA transcripts. The first round of RT-PCR for the TCR CDR3 was performed with the HTBI primer set and the Qiagen OneStep RT-PCR kit. TCRdb trimmed the raw reads at Q25, called clones with MiXCR and kept productive beta chains. Rows merge per CDR3 protein into single entries with the most common DNA and genes. The sample table lists hundreds of thousands of distinct CDR3 sequences, 13% to 15% of them with a count of one. The ten top clones hold roughly 10% of the sample. The material sequenced was blood. The receptors derive from a woman aged 18-29 years with Graves' hyperthyroidism.

This chain joins TRBV28 and TRBJ2-2; TRBD1 agrees at 11 bases. The germline V gene has CDR1 MDHEN and CDR2 SYDVKM. The V gene end was trimmed by 3 bases and the J gene end by 3 bases; junction bases not matched to a gene: 3. The CDR3 loop spans 16 amino acids. The CDR3 DNA is TGTGCCAGCAGTTTCCGGGACAGGGGGGACACCGGGGAGCTGTTTTTT. The encoded protein is CASSFRDRGDTGELFF.

This clonotype was counted many times. The CDR3 region has the DNA TGTGCCAGCAGCTTAGCGCTACTAGCTTTCAAAGATACGCAGTATTTT. This encodes CASSLALLAFKDTQYF. The rearrangement links TRBV7-2 to TRBJ2-3; D may be TRBD2 (6 bases). The CDR3 spans 16 residues. V was trimmed by 0 bases and J by 5 bases, leaving 15 bases between them. Per the germline V gene, CDR1 is SGHTA and CDR2 is FQGNSA.

The CDR3 DNA reads as TGTGCCAGCTCACCTCCCGGGACAGGGATCAACGAGCAGTACTTC. Translation: CASSPPGTGINEQYF. This chain uses TRBV18 with TRBJ2-7, with 9 bases that match TRBD1. The CDR3 extends over 15 amino acids. V gave up 3 bases and J gave up 5 bases; unmatched junction bases: 8. Germline V gene data show CDR1 as KGHSH and CDR2 as LQKENI.

The count of this clonotype is one. The chain carries TRBV6-5 and TRBJ2-2; unclear D gene. Germline CDR1 and CDR2: MNHEY and SVGAGI. This CDR3 spans 14 amino acids. Trimming removed 3 bases from V and 8 bases from J, with 13 bases in between. The CDR3 DNA follows: TGTGCCAGCAGTTATGTCAATACCGGAGGGGAGCTGTTTTTT. This gives the protein CASSYVNTGGELFF.

This clonotype was counted only a few times. The V and J genes are TRBV7-8 and TRBJ2-3; 8 bases map to TRBD2. From germline, CDR1 is SGHVS and CDR2 FQNEAQ. CDR3 length: 14 amino acids. The J segment lost 5 bases and the V segment lost 1 base, leaving 2 bases of the junction unmatched. DNA of the CDR3: TGTGCCAGCAGCTTAGGGCGGGAGGTAGATACGCAGTATTTT. This gives the protein CASSLGREVDTQYF.

This clonotype was counted ten times or more. This chain links TRBV2 with TRBJ2-5; D not resolved. CDR1 SNHLY and CDR2 FYNNEI come from the germline V gene. There are 10 residues in the CDR3. V was cut by 8 bases and J by 5 bases, with 6 bases left in between. The CDR3 DNA reads TGTGCCAGCCTACGGGAGACCCAGTACTTC. Encoded protein: CASLRETQYF.